Given below is one TCR beta chain in context. Its antigen is undetermined. TCRdb keeps only in-frame clones here, not all; method: immunoSEQ multiplex PCR. Of 65,000 to 75,000 clones listed, 65% to 90% are singletons. These data are taken from a study of T cell responses to AZD1222 COVID-19 vaccine. Study details: Second doses were pooled across both intervals (about 4 or about 12 weeks). General study points: Clonal diversity was possibly underestimated, and the donors were mostly white British, with more females. Once two AZD1222 doses were given, Spike-specific TCR breadth and depth went up. Reportedly, nearly half of unique spike TCRs recognized epitopes outside B.1.351/B.1.1.7 mutations.

CDR3 length: 15 amino acids. Deletions cut 6 bases from V and 5 bases from J, with 20 bases between. CDR1 is SGHNT, CDR2 YYREEE, per germline (reference sequence). The J gene is TRBJ1-1, the V gene TRBV5-4; D may be TRBD1 (6 bases). The source material was peripheral blood, sampled on day 0 of AZD1222 vaccination. The receptor was derived from an adult in good health. The chain's CDR3 is CASTTTTGKRTEAFF. The CDR3 coding sequence is TGTGCCAGCACCACCACTACAGGGAAGAGAACTGAAGCTTTCTTT.